Listed here are 26 T cell receptor beta chains from one sample, sequenced in a study of identifying expanded T cells in peripheral blood. Sequencing was performed with immunoSEQ multiplex PCR; in TCRdb, only in-frame clones are kept and a portion is missing. Of 84,000 or so clones detected, approximately 90% appear once; the ten largest clones hold 2.8%. Sequencing was carried out using blood. The receptors derive from a person aged 18 to 75 in good health.

The chain recombines TRBV5-1 with TRBJ2-7; D is unclear. V lost 3 bases, J lost 5 bases, and 6 bases lay in between. CDR3 length equals 11 residues. The germline CDR1 and CDR2 sequences are SGHRS and YFSETQ. The CDR3 DNA sequence: TGCGCCAGCAGCTCCTTCGACGAGCAGTACTTC. It codes for CASSSFDEQYF.

In the case of this clone: Germline is not matched at one junction end, which may reflect a read error. The gene calls are TRBV7-7 and TRBJ2-1, with 8 nucleotides matching TRBD2. Germline loops: CDR1 SSHAT, CDR2 FNYEAQ (reference sequence). The CDR3 runs 14 residues. CDR3 loop: CASSLGLATNEQFF. The CDR3 region has the DNA TGTGCTAGCAGCCTAGGACTAGCCACAAATGAGCAGTTCTTC.

V is TRBV7-9 and J is TRBJ2-2; 8 nucleotides align to TRBD1. V was clipped by 5 bases and J by 2 bases; unmatched bases: 7. Per the germline V gene, CDR1 is SEHNR and CDR2 is FQNEAQ (reference sequence). This CDR3 spans 16 amino acids. The CDR3 spells CASSKRDRGNTGELFF. The CDR3 nucleotides read TGTGCCAGCAGCAAAAGAGACAGGGGAAACACCGGGGAGCTGTTTTTT.

CDR3 coding DNA: TGCAGCGTTGAAGAACAGGGCAGTGAAGCTTTCTTT. Its translation: CSVEEQGSEAFF. The chain employs TRBV29-1 and TRBJ1-1; D might be TRBD1 (6 bases). The CDR3 is 12 residues long. V lost 0 bases and J 7 bases, leaving 9 bases between the germline ends. CDR1 is SQVTM and CDR2 is ANQGSEA in the germline V gene.

J is TRBJ2-7 and V is TRBV30; D is ambiguous. This CDR3 region has 12 residues. Germline CDR1 and CDR2: GTSNPN and SVGIG (reference sequence). Trimming left V 3 bases short and J 2 bases short, with 8 bases between. For the CDR3, the DNA is TGTGCCTGGAGCCCAACTACCTACGAGCAGTACTTC. Translated: CAWSPTTYEQYF.

The chain uses TRBV16 and TRBJ2-7, with unresolved D. The V end lost 1 base, the J end lost 6 bases, and 25 bases lay between the germline ends. Germline CDR1 and CDR2: KGHSY and FQNENV. The CDR3 extends over 18 amino acids. The CDR3 loop is CASSQFFGSDVGRAEQYF. The CDR3 DNA reads TGTGCCAGCAGCCAATTTTTTGGTTCGGACGTGGGTAGAGCCGAGCAGTACTTC.

This chain joins TRBV5-1 and TRBJ2-3, with D perhaps being TRBD1 or TRBD2 (6 bases each). Per the germline V gene, CDR1 is SGHRS and CDR2 is YFSETQ. V was pared by 0 bases and J by 2 bases, with 10 bases between. The CDR3 is made up of 15 amino acids. For the CDR3, the DNA is TGCGCCAGCAGCTTGGAGGGGGGCTTCACAGATACGCAGTATTTT. The encoded protein is CASSLEGGFTDTQYF.

This clone was detected a few times. The V call is TRBV19, the J call TRBJ2-5, with D uncertain. Germline V gene data show CDR1 as LNHDA and CDR2 as SQIVND (reference sequence). With 0 bases removed from V and 4 bases from J, the gap between germline ends came to 9 bases. The CDR3 extends over 14 amino acids. In nucleotides, the CDR3 is TGTGCCAGTAGTATAGATCTTGGGCGAGAGACCCAGTACTTC. This translates into CASSIDLGRETQYF.

The chain carries TRBV27 and TRBJ1-1, with D unresolved. The germline CDR1 and CDR2 sequences are MNHEY and SMNVEV (reference sequence). Trimming removed 4 bases at V and 1 base at J, with 10 bases between. The CDR3 is 14 amino acids. The CDR3, as DNA: TGTGCCAGCAGTTATCGGGTTGCGAACACTGAAGCTTTCTTT. Amino acids: CASSYRVANTEAFF.

This clone was seen only once. The V gene is TRBV9, the J gene TRBJ1-4, with D maybe TRBD1 (6 bases). Trimming took 0 bases from V and 1 from J, leaving 7 bases between them. CDR3 length: 15 residues. The germline V gene encodes CDR1 SGDLS and CDR2 YYNGEE. CDR3 DNA: TGTGCCAGCAGCGTAGAGGGGGGAACTAATGAAAAACTGTTTTTT. It translates to CASSVEGGTNEKLFF.

The rearrangement links TRBV6-5 to TRBJ2-7; 8 bases fit TRBD1. Trimming at V came to 6 bases and at J to 0 bases, leaving 4 bases not matched to a gene. CDR1 is MNHEY, CDR2 SVGAGI, per germline. The CDR3 has 14 amino acids. The CDR3 nucleotides read TGTGCCAGCAGGAGGGACAGGTTCTCCTACGAGCAGTACTTC. Amino acids: CASRRDRFSYEQYF.

The genes are TRBV28 and TRBJ2-1; the D gene is possibly TRBD1 (5 bases). Germline V CDR1 and CDR2: MDHEN, SYDVKM. This CDR3 spans 16 amino acids. The V end was cut by 7 bases, the J end by 0 bases, with 16 bases between. CDR3 amino acids: CASKSRQPSSYNEQFF. The CDR3 DNA sequence: TGTGCCAGCAAAAGTCGACAGCCTAGCTCCTACAATGAGCAGTTCTTC. The full variable domain, in which reference TRBV28 and TRBJ2-1 provide the parts outside the CDR3, is DVKVTQSSRYLVKRTGEKVFLECVQDMDHENMFWYRQDPGLGLRLIYFSYDVKMKEKGDIPEGYSVSREKKERFSLILESASTNQTSMYLCASKSRQPSSYNEQFFGPGTRLTVL.

The rearrangement links TRBV29-1 to TRBJ2-3, with 12 bases identical to TRBD2. The CDR3 extends over 14 amino acids. In germline, CDR1 is SQVTM, CDR2 ANQGSEA. With 6 bases clipped from V and 2 bases from J, the junction kept 3 bases outside the gene matches. Here the CDR3 DNA reads TGCAGCGTAAGGACTAGCGGGACCACAGATACGCAGTATTTT. It yields the protein CSVRTSGTTDTQYF.

V gene TRBV6-5 combines with J gene TRBJ1-2; D unresolved. Trimming pared 5 bases from V and 3 bases from J, leaving 7 bases between. Germline CDR1 MNHEY, CDR2 SVGAGI. This CDR3 region has 12 residues. CDR3 amino acids: CASSETYYGYTF. The CDR3 nucleotides read TGTGCCAGCAGTGAAACTTACTATGGCTACACCTTC.

This chain uses TRBV28 with TRBJ2-7; 12 nucleotides agree with TRBD2. The CDR3 loop spans 22 amino acids. CDR1 and CDR2 from the germline V gene are MDHEN and SYDVKM. J was trimmed by 4 bases and V by 4 bases; bases with no gene match: 26. Here the CDR3 reads CASSSPIDGLAGISSSIYEQYF. The CDR3 coding sequence is TGTGCCAGCAGTTCCCCCATCGACGGACTAGCGGGGATATCCTCATCTATTTACGAGCAGTACTTC. The full variable domain, in which reference TRBV28 and TRBJ2-7 provide the parts outside the CDR3, is DVKVTQSSRYLVKRTGEKVFLECVQDMDHENMFWYRQDPGLGLRLIYFSYDVKMKEKGDIPEGYSVSREKKERFSLILESASTNQTSMYLCASSSPIDGLAGISSSIYEQYFGPGTRLTVT.

There are a few counts of this clone. The sample holds other DNA sequences that translate to the same CDR3. J is TRBJ2-3 and V is TRBV19, with D perhaps matching TRBD2 (5 bases). The V end was cut by 5 bases, the J end by 3 bases, with 9 bases between. Germline V gene data show CDR1 as LNHDA and CDR2 as SQIVND (reference sequence). The CDR3 is made up of 13 amino acids. The CDR3 DNA sequence: TGTGCCAGTAGTTTAAGCGGAACAGATACGCAGTATTTT. Protein: CASSLSGTDTQYF. The entire variable domain, with the rest obtained from reference TRBV19 and TRBJ2-3, is as follows: DGGITQSPKYLFRKEGQNVTLSCEQNLNHDAMYWYRQDPGQGLRLIYYSQIVNDFQKGDIAEGYSVSREKKESFPLTVTSAQKNPTAFYLCASSLSGTDTQYFGPGTRLTVL.

The chain uses TRBV6-6 and TRBJ2-7, with D perhaps TRBD2 (6 bases). V lost 2 bases, J lost 1 base, and 9 bases lay in between. The CDR3 is 14 amino acids. Looked up from germline, CDR1 is MNHNY and CDR2 is SVGAGI (reference sequence). For the CDR3, the DNA is TGTGCCAGCAGTTACCAGGGACTGTCCTACGAGCAGTACTTC. Its protein is CASSYQGLSYEQYF.

CDR3 DNA sequence: TGCGCCAGCAGCTTAGGGGGAGGGTTAACTGAAGCTTTCTTT. As protein: CASSLGGGLTEAFF. This rearrangement joins TRBV5-1 to TRBJ1-1; possibly TRBD1 for D (6 bases). The CDR3 runs 14 residues. V shed 2 bases and J shed 5 bases, with 13 bases lying between them. The germline CDR1 and CDR2 sequences are SGHRS and YFSETQ.

The chain couples TRBV19 to TRBJ1-1; TRBD1 matches at 8 bases. The germline V gene has CDR1 LNHDA and CDR2 SQIVND (reference sequence). V lost 5 bases and J lost 1; bases outside the gene matches: 12. The CDR3 consists of 17 residues. Written as DNA, the CDR3 is TGTGCCAGTAGTCTTCGACCGGACAGGGTCGCGAACACTGAAGCTTTCTTT. Encoded protein: CASSLRPDRVANTEAFF.

V is TRBV9 and J is TRBJ2-2; 8 bases agree with TRBD1. Germline V CDR1 and CDR2: SGDLS, YYNGEE. The CDR3 totals 15 residues. V shed 4 bases and J 7 bases; nucleotides not matched to a gene: 9. The DNA for the CDR3 is TGTGCCAGCAGCACTCGGACAGGGCAGGGCGGGGAGCTGTTTTTT. Protein sequence: CASSTRTGQGGELFF.

The chain has TRBV5-1 and TRBJ2-7; D remains ambiguous. The CDR3 contains 14 residues. Per germline, CDR1 SGHRS and CDR2 YFSETQ. V was shortened by 1 base and J by 0 bases, with 8 bases between the two germline ends. In nucleotides, the CDR3 is TGCGCCAGCAGCTTGTACGGTTCCTCCTACGAGCAGTACTTC. This translates into CASSLYGSSYEQYF.

J is TRBJ2-1 and V is TRBV19; D is possibly TRBD1 (5 bases). This CDR3 comprises 14 residues. Trimming cost V 3 bases and J 0 bases, with 6 bases left between them. The V gene's germline CDR1 is LNHDA and CDR2 SQIVND (reference sequence). In DNA form, the CDR3 reads TGTGCCAGTAGTATTAGGGGCTCCTACAATGAGCAGTTCTTC. This gives the protein CASSIRGSYNEQFF. Together with reference TRBV19 and TRBJ2-1, the CDR3 gives the full variable domain: DGGITQSPKYLFRKEGQNVTLSCEQNLNHDAMYWYRQDPGQGLRLIYYSQIVNDFQKGDIAEGYSVSREKKESFPLTVTSAQKNPTAFYLCASSIRGSYNEQFFGPGTRLTVL.

The chain employs TRBV11-1 and TRBJ1-4; 10 positions match TRBD1. The CDR3 spans 15 residues. The J segment lost 8 bases and the V segment lost 5 bases, leaving 8 bases of the junction unmatched. Germline lookup yields CDR1 SGHAT and CDR2 FQDESV (reference sequence). The CDR3 sequence is CASSQGTGEREKLFF. The CDR3 DNA is TGTGCCAGCAGCCAAGGGACAGGGGAGAGAGAAAAACTGTTTTTT.

The chain employs TRBV6-1 and TRBJ2-1; a weak D match, TRBD1 (6 bases). There are 16 residues in the CDR3. V was clipped by 1 base and J by 9 bases, with 19 bases between them. The germline CDR1 and CDR2 sequences are MNHNS and SASEGT. The CDR3 coding sequence is TGTGCCAGCAGTGAAGATCCGGGACAAATACTTTTTGAGCAGTTCTTC. It specifies CASSEDPGQILFEQFF.

The chain uses TRBV9 and TRBJ1-4; D call uncertain. Germline V gene data show CDR1 as SGDLS and CDR2 as YYNGEE. This CDR3 has 16 residues. The ends were cut back, 0 bases at V and 5 bases at J, with 14 bases in the middle. CDR3 DNA sequence: TGTGCCAGCAGCGTAGCCGCGAACCGGGAAAATGAAAAACTGTTTTTT. Its translation is CASSVAANRENEKLFF. Full variable domain (remainder filled in from reference TRBV9 and TRBJ1-4): DSGVTQTPKHLITATGQRVTLRCSPRSGDLSVYWYQQSLDQGLQFLIQYYNGEERAKGNILERFSAQQFPDLHSELNLSSLELGDSALYFCASSVAANRENEKLFFGSGTQLSVL.

In DNA, the CDR3 is TGCGCCAGCAGCTTTAGCGGGGGGGCTACCTACAATGAGCAGTTCTTC. This gives the protein CASSFSGGATYNEQFF. V gene TRBV5-1 combines with J gene TRBJ2-1, with 11 bases aligning to TRBD2. The germline gives CDR1 SGHRS, CDR2 YFSETQ. This CDR3 comprises 16 residues. The junction had 3 bases not matched to a gene; V was cut back by 2 bases and J by 2 bases.